The 17 T cell receptor beta chains below were found in one sample sequenced in a study of shared clonotypes between healthy human individuals. Libraries were prepared by immunoSEQ multiplex PCR; TCRdb keeps only in-frame clonotypes and omits some of them. The profile covers roughly 2.2 million clones, with 92% appearing a single time and 0.3% to 0.45% taken by the ten largest. The sequenced material came from naive CD4+ T cells from PBMCs. Subset in this sample: CD45RA+ positively selected. The source of these receptors is a young man in good health. Some clones in this sample may be carry-over from other donors' samples.

The chain joins TRBV15 to TRBJ1-2; a possible D gene is TRBD1 (5 bases). Germline values: CDR1 LNHNV, CDR2 YYDKDF (reference sequence). The V gene lost 4 bases and the J gene lost 8 bases, with 20 bases spanning the gap. This CDR3 is 15 amino acids long. The CDR3 loop reads CATSTNTGGTWGYTF. The CDR3 region has the DNA TGTGCCACCAGCACGAATACGGGGGGAACGTGGGGCTACACCTTC.

V usage is TRBV20-1 and J usage is TRBJ2-3, with 7 bases that match TRBD1. V gave up 5 bases and J gave up 9 bases; unmatched junction bases: 5. The germline gives CDR1 DFQATT, CDR2 SNEGSKA (reference sequence). The CDR3 contains 11 residues. CDR3 coding DNA: TGCAGTGCTTACAGGGGAATGACGCAGTATTTT. Its translation is CSAYRGMTQYF.

The chain joins TRBV5-5 to TRBJ2-5, with 9 bases matching TRBD1. V dropped 4 bases and J dropped 0; count of bases not matched to a gene: 4. CDR1 and CDR2 from the germline V gene are SGHKS and YYEKEE (reference sequence). The CDR3 has 15 amino acids. In DNA form, the CDR3 reads TGTGCCAGCAGCACCGGACAGGGGAACCAAGAGACCCAGTACTTC. Translated, it gives CASSTGQGNQETQYF.

The gene calls are TRBV6-6 and TRBJ2-5; D remains unclear. With 10 bases removed from V and 2 bases from J, the gap between germline ends came to 14 bases. This CDR3 has 13 amino acids. Germline lookup yields CDR1 MNHNY and CDR2 SVGAGI (reference sequence). As DNA, the CDR3 is TGTGCCACCCTACCCAGCGCACAAGAGACCCAGTACTTC. Amino acid sequence: CATLPSAQETQYF.

The chain employs TRBV18 and TRBJ1-2; TRBD1 matches at 10 bases. This CDR3 has 16 residues. The V and J ends lost 3 bases and 2 bases, in that order; junction bases with no gene match: 6. Germline CDR1 reads KGHSH; CDR2 reads LQKENI. CDR3 coding DNA: TGTGCCAGCTCACCGGGACAGGGGCCCTTAAACTATGGCTACACCTTC. This gives the protein CASSPGQGPLNYGYTF.

The rearrangement links TRBV7-9 to TRBJ2-5; D not certain. The germline V gene encodes CDR1 SEHNR and CDR2 FQNEAQ (reference sequence). The V and J ends lost 5 bases and 1 base respectively, with 8 bases between them. The CDR3 covers 13 residues. CDR3 sequence (DNA): TGTGCCAGCAGCGTTAGGGCCCAAGAGACCCAGTACTTC. It is translated as CASSVRAQETQYF.

The chain combines TRBV9 with TRBJ2-1; D gene unclear. Trimming took off 0 bases at V and 3 bases at J, with 10 bases between the two ends. Germline lookup yields CDR1 SGDLS and CDR2 YYNGEE. This CDR3 has 15 amino acids. The CDR3 sequence is CASSVVPRNYNEQFF. In DNA form, the CDR3 reads TGTGCCAGCAGCGTAGTGCCCAGAAACTACAATGAGCAGTTCTTC.

The chain has TRBV4-3 and TRBJ2-3; TRBD2 matches 8 bases. CDR1 and CDR2 (germline): LGHNA, YSLEER. With 0 bases clipped from V and 5 bases from J, the junction kept 16 bases outside the gene matches. The CDR3 has 19 amino acids. CDR3 sequence: CASSQDPLSGTRAVDTQYF. The DNA of the CDR3 is TGCGCCAGCAGCCAAGACCCTCTTAGCGGGACTCGGGCAGTAGATACGCAGTATTTT.

The rearrangement joins TRBV19 to TRBJ1-2; D gene uncertain. In germline, CDR1 is LNHDA, CDR2 SQIVND (reference sequence). Trimming shortened V by 6 bases and J by 3 bases, and 20 bases separated the two germline ends. This CDR3 contains 16 residues. The CDR3 is CASRAGEPEQYYGYTF. In nucleotides, the CDR3 is TGTGCCAGTAGAGCTGGTGAGCCCGAACAATACTATGGCTACACCTTC.

CDR3 loop: CASSWTGNTEAFF. The CDR3 DNA is TGTGCCAGCAGCTGGACGGGGAACACTGAAGCTTTCTTT. The chain carries TRBV11-1 and TRBJ1-1; the D is unclear. V was shortened by 4 bases and J by 1 base, with 7 bases between the two germline ends. CDR1 SGHAT and CDR2 FQDESV come from the germline V gene (reference sequence). This CDR3 is built from 13 residues.

CDR3 nucleotide sequence: TGTGCCAGCAGTGGGCCCTTCAATCAGCCCCAGCATTTT. Protein sequence: CASSGPFNQPQHF. J is TRBJ1-5 and V is TRBV25-1; D unclear. CDR3 size: 13 residues. Looked up from germline, CDR1 is MGHDK and CDR2 is SYGVNS. With 4 bases removed from V and 3 bases from J, the gap between germline ends came to 7 bases.

The rearrangement joins TRBV5-6 to TRBJ2-1, with D tentatively TRBD2 (6 bases). Germline loops: CDR1 SGHDT, CDR2 YYEEEE. This CDR3 comprises 17 residues. V lost 1 base and J lost 2, with 16 bases in between. CDR3 amino acids: CASSLPGRSGPYNEQFF. CDR3 bases: TGTGCCAGCAGCTTGCCAGGGAGGAGCGGACCCTACAATGAGCAGTTCTTC.

The chain employs TRBV7-3 and TRBJ2-5; TRBD1 aligns across 8 bases. Germline V gene sequence: CDR1 SGHTA, CDR2 FQGTGA. J was trimmed by 5 bases and V by 4 bases; bases with no gene match: 9. The CDR3 has 15 amino acids. CDR3 nucleotides: TGTGCCAGCAGCTCATTTGGACAGGGCTGGGAGACCCAGTACTTC. Its protein product is CASSSFGQGWETQYF.

The chain combines TRBV19 with TRBJ2-1; 8 nucleotides agree with TRBD2. Per the germline V gene, CDR1 is LNHDA and CDR2 is SQIVND (reference sequence). With 5 bases clipped from V and 4 bases from J, the junction kept 7 bases outside the gene matches. The CDR3 covers 15 residues. Written as DNA, the CDR3 is TGTGCCAGTAGTTGGAGCGGGAGCGGTTACAATGAGCAGTTCTTC. Protein product: CASSWSGSGYNEQFF.

This rearrangement joins TRBV7-2 to TRBJ2-5; maybe TRBD2 (7 bases). This CDR3 has 15 residues. Trimming pared 4 bases from V and 5 bases from J, leaving 17 bases between. Germline V lookup: CDR1 SGHTA, CDR2 FQGNSA. In DNA form, the CDR3 reads TGTGCCAGCAGCTGGCGGGCGGGGGCGGTGGAGACCCAGTACTTC. This sequence encodes CASSWRAGAVETQYF. The full variable domain, rest sourced from reference TRBV7-2 and TRBJ2-5, is GAGVSQSPSNKVTEKGKDVELRCDPISGHTALYWYRQSLGQGLEFLIYFQGNSAPDKSGLPSDRFSAERTGGSVSTLTIQRTQQEDSAVYLCASSWRAGAVETQYFGPGTRLLVL.

The V and J genes are TRBV4-3 and TRBJ1-4, with a weak D call TRBD1 (5 bases). The CDR3 has 16 residues. The germline V gene has CDR1 LGHNA and CDR2 YSLEER. Trimming took 0 bases from V and 8 from J, leaving 16 bases between them. CDR3 in amino acids: CASSQDWAREEEKLFF. The DNA of the CDR3 is TGCGCCAGCAGCCAAGATTGGGCCAGGGAGGAGGAAAAACTGTTTTTT.

V gene TRBV28 combines with J gene TRBJ2-1; 7 nucleotides match TRBD1. V dropped 2 bases and J dropped 6; count of bases not matched to a gene: 7. Germline loops: CDR1 MDHEN, CDR2 SYDVKM. This CDR3 is 15 amino acids long. In DNA form, the CDR3 reads TGTGCCAGCAGTTTAGCCCAGACAGGGCGCAATGAGCAGTTCTTC. Amino acid sequence: CASSLAQTGRNEQFF.